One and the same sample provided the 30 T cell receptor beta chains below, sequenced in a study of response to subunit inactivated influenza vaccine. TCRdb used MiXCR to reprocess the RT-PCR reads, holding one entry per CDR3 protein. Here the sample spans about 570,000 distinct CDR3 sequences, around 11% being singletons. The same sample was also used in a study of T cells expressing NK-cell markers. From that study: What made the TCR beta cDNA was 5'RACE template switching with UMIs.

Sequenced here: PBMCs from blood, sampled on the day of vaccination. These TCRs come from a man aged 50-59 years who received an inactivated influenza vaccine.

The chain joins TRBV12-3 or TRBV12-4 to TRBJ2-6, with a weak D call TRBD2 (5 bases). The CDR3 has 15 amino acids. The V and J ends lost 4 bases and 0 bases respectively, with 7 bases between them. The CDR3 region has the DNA TGTGCCAGCAGTTCGGGAAGCTCTGGGGCCAACGTCCTGACTTTC. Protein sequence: CASSSGSSGANVLTF.

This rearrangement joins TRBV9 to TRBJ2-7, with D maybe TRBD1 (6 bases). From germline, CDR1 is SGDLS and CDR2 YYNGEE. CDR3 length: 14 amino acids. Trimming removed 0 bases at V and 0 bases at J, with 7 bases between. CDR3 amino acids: CASSVEGDSYEQYF. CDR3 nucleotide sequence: TGTGCCAGCAGCGTAGAGGGGGACTCCTACGAGCAGTACTTC.

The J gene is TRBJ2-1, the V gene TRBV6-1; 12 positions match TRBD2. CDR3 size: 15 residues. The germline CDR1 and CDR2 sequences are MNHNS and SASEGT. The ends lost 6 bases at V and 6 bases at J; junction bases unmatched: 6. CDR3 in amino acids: CASSSETSGSNEQFF. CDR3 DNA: TGTGCCAGCAGCTCTGAGACTAGCGGGAGCAATGAGCAGTTCTTC.

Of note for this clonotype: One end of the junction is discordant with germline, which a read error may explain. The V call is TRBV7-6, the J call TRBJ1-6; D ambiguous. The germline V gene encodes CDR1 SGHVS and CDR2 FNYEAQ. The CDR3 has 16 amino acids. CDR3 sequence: CASSIESRSNNSPPHF. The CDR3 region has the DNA TGTGCCAGCAGCATAGAGTCCAGGTCTAATAATTCACCCCCCCACTTT.

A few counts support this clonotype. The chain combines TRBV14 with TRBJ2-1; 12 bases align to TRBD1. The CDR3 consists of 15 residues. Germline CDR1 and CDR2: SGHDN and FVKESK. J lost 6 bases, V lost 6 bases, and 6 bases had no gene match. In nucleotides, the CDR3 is TGTGCCAGCAGTTCGGGACAGGGGGCTCTCAATGAGCAGTTCTTC. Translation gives CASSSGQGALNEQFF.

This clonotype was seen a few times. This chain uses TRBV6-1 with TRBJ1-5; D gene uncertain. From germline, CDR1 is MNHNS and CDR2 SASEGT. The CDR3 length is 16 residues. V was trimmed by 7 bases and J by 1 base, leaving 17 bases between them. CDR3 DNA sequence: TGTGCCAGCACCTCCCAAAGAGGTTTAAGCAATCAGCCCCAGCATTTT. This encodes CASTSQRGLSNQPQHF.

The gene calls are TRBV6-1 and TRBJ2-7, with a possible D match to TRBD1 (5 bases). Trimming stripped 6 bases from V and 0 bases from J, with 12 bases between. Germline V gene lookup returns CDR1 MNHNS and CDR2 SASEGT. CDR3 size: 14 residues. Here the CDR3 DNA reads TGTGCCAGCAGGACCGGACATTCCTCCTACGAGCAGTACTTC. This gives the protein CASRTGHSSYEQYF.

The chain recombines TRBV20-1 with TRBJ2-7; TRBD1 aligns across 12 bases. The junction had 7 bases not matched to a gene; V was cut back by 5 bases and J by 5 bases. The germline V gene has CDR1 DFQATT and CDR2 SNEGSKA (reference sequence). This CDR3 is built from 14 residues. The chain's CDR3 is CSAGAGQGANEQYF. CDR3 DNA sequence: TGCAGTGCTGGGGCGGGACAGGGGGCAAACGAGCAGTACTTC.

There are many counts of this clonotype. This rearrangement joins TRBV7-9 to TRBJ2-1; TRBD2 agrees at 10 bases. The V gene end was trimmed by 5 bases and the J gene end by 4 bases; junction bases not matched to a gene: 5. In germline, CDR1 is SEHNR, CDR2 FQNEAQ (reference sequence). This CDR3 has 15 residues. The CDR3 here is CASSPGLAEYNEQFF. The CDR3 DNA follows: TGTGCCAGCAGCCCTGGACTAGCGGAGTACAATGAGCAGTTCTTC.

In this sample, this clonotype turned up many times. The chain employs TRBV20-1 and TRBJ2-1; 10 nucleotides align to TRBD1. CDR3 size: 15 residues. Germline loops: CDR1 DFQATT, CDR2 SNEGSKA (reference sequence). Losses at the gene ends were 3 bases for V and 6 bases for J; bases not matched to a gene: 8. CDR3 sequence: CSASLGQGIGNEQFF. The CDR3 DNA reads TGCAGTGCTAGCCTGGGACAGGGGATCGGCAATGAGCAGTTCTTC.

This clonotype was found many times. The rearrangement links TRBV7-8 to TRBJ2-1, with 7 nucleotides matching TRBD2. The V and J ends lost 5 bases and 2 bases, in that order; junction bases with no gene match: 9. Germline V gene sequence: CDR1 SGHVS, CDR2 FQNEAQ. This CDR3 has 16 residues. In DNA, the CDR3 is TGTGCCAGCAGCCCCATTGTGAGCGGGGCCTACAATGAGCAGTTCTTC. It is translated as CASSPIVSGAYNEQFF.

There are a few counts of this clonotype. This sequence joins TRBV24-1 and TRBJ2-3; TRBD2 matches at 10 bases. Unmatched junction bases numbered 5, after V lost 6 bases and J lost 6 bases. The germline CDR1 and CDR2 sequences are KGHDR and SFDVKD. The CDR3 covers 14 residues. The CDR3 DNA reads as TGTGCCACCAGTCTAGCGGGAGAGGCTGATACGCAGTATTTT. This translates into CATSLAGEADTQYF.

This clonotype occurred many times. CDR3 in amino acids: CASSSRTGSGELFF. CDR3 sequence (DNA): TGTGCCAGCAGCTCCAGGACAGGGTCCGGGGAGCTGTTTTTT. The chain employs TRBV7-8 and TRBJ2-2; 8 nucleotides agree with TRBD1. The CDR3 contains 14 residues. Trimming cost V 4 bases and J 6 bases; bases outside gene matches: 4. Per germline, CDR1 SGHVS and CDR2 FQNEAQ. Combining the CDR3 with reference TRBV7-8 and TRBJ2-2 gives the whole variable domain GAGVSQSPRYKVAKRGQDVALRCDPISGHVSLFWYQQALGQGPEFLTYFQNEAQLDKSGLPSDRFFAERPEGSVSTLKIQRTQQEDSAVYLCASSSRTGSGELFFGEGSRLTVL.

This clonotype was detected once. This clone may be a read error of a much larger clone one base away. CDR3 in DNA: TGTGCCAGCATCCAGCTCCGGACCAACAATGAGCAGTTCTTC. This translates into CASIQLRTNNEQFF. The rearrangement links TRBV13 to TRBJ2-1, with D uncertain. Germline loops: CDR1 PRHDT, CDR2 FYEKMQ (reference sequence). V was pared by 7 bases and J by 5 bases, with 15 bases between. This CDR3 has 14 residues.

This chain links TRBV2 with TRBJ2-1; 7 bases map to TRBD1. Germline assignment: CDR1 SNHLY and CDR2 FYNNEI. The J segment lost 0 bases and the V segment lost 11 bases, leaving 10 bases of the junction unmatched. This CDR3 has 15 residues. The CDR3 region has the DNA TGTGCCGGCTCACGACAGGGTTCCTCCTACAATGAGCAGTTCTTC. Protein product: CAGSRQGSSYNEQFF.

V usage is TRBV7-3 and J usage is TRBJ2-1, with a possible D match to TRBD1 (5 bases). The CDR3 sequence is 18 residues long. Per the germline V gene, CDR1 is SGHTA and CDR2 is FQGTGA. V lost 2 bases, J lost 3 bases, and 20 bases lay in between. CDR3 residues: CASSLGGAAPGHYNEQFF. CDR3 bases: TGTGCCAGCAGCTTAGGTGGCGCGGCGCCAGGGCACTACAATGAGCAGTTCTTC.

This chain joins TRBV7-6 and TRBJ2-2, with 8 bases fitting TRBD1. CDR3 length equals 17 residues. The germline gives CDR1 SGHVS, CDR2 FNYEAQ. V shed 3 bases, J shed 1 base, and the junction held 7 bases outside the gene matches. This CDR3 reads CASSFNRDRRNTGELFF. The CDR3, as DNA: TGTGCCAGCAGCTTTAATCGGGACAGGAGGAACACCGGGGAGCTGTTTTTT.

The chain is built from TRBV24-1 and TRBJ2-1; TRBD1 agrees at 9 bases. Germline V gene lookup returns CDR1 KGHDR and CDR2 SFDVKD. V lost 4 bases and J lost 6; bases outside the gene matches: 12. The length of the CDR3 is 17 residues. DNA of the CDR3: TGTGCCACCAGTGAGTTAGATTCCGGGACAGGGTGCAATGAGCAGTTCTTC. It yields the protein CATSELDSGTGCNEQFF.

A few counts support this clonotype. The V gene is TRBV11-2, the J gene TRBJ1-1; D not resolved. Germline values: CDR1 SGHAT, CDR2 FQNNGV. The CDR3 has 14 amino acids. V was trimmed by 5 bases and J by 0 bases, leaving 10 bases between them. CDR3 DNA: TGTGCCAGCAGCCGCGACCCCCTGAACACTGAAGCTTTCTTT. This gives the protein CASSRDPLNTEAFF.

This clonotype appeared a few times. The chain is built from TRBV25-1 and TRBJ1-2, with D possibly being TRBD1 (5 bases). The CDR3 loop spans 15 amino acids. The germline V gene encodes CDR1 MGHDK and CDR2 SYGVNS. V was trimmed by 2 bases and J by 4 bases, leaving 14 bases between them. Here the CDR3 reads CASSEGALGLYGYTF. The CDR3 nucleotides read TGTGCCAGCAGTGAAGGGGCCCTGGGGCTCTATGGCTACACCTTC.

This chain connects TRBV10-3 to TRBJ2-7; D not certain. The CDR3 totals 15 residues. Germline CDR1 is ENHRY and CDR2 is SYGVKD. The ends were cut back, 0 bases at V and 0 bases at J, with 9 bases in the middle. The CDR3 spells CAISESALSSYEQYF. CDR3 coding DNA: TGTGCCATCAGTGAGTCAGCCTTAAGCTCCTACGAGCAGTACTTC.

CDR3 amino acids: CASSGTSGRFSAYEQYF. The DNA of the CDR3 is TGTGCCAGCAGTGGGACTAGCGGGAGGTTTAGCGCCTACGAGCAGTACTTC. This chain joins TRBV25-1 and TRBJ2-7; 14 positions match TRBD2. Germline CDR1 MGHDK, CDR2 SYGVNS. Germline trimming cut 4 bases from V and 2 bases from J; bases unmatched to any gene: 7. This CDR3 contains 17 residues.

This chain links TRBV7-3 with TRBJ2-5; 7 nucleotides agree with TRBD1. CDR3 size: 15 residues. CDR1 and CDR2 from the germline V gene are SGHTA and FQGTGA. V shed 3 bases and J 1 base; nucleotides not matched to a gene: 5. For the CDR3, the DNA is TGTGCCAGCAGCTTTTATGGACAGGCCCAAGAGACCCAGTACTTC. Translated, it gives CASSFYGQAQETQYF.

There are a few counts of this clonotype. CDR3 amino acids: CASPGTSGLTNTDTQYF. Written as DNA, the CDR3 is TGTGCCAGCCCCGGGACTAGCGGTTTAACGAACACAGATACGCAGTATTTT. V usage is TRBV12-3 or TRBV12-4 and J usage is TRBJ2-3; 11 bases map to TRBD2. V was clipped by 8 bases and J by 2 bases; unmatched bases: 12. This CDR3 is built from 17 residues.

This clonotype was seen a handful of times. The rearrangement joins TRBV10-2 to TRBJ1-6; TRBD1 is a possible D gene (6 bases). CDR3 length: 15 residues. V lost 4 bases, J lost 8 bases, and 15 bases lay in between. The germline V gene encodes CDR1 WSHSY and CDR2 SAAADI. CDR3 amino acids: CASSARVGADSPLHF. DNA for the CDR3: TGCGCCAGCAGTGCAAGGGTGGGGGCTGATTCACCCCTCCACTTT.

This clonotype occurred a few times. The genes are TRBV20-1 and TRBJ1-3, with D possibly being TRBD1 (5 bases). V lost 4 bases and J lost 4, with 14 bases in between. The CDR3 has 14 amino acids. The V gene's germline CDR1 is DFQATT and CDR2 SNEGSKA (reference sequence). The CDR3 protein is CSAKRDVGGNTIYF. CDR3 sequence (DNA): TGCAGTGCTAAGCGGGACGTGGGAGGAAACACCATATATTTT.

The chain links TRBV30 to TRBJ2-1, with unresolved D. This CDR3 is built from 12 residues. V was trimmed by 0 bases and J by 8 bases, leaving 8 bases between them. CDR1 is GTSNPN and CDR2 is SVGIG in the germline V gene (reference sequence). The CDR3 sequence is CAWSVTLDEQFF. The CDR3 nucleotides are TGTGCCTGGAGTGTCACATTAGATGAGCAGTTCTTC.

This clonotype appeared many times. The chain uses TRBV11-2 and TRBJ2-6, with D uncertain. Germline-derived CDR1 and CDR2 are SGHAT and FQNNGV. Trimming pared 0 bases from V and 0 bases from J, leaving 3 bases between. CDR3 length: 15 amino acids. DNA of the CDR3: TGTGCCAGCAGCTTAGAGGGCTCTGGGGCCAACGTCCTGACTTTC. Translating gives CASSLEGSGANVLTF.

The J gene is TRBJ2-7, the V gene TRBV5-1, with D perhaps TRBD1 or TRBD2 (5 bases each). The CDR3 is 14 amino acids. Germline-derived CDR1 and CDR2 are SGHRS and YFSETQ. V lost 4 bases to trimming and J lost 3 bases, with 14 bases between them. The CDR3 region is CASSPGDRLYEQYF. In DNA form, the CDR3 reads TGCGCCAGCAGCCCCGGGGACCGACTCTACGAGCAGTACTTC.

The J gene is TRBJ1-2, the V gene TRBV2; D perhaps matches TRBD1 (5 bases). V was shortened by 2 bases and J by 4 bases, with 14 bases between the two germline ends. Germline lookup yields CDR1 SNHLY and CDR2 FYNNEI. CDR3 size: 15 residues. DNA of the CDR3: TGTGCCAGCAGTGAAACCCGACTCGGGGGCTATGGCTACACCTTC. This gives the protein CASSETRLGGYGYTF.